This record covers a single T cell receptor beta chain. From the 5' RACE reads, TCRdb called clonotypes with MiXCR, one entry per CDR3 protein. The sample has 550,000 to 700,000 distinct CDR3 sequences, 15% to 20% seen once. The data were obtained in a study of T-cell memory formation after mild COVID-19. Trimming took 3 bases from V and 4 from J; bases not matched to a gene: 2. The CDR3 has 13 residues. Per the germline V gene, CDR1 is SGHRS and CDR2 is YFSETQ. The sequence came from an adult woman who had mild COVID-19 (a few samples of this study predate the infection). Cell type and time point are not known. The chain recombines TRBV5-1 with TRBJ1-2, with 8 nucleotides matching TRBD1. Sequenced input: PBMCs or a T cell subset sorted from them (not recorded which). The CDR3: CASSWTGSYGYTF. CDR3 nucleotide sequence: TGCGCCAGCAGCTGGACAGGGTCCTATGGCTACACCTTC.